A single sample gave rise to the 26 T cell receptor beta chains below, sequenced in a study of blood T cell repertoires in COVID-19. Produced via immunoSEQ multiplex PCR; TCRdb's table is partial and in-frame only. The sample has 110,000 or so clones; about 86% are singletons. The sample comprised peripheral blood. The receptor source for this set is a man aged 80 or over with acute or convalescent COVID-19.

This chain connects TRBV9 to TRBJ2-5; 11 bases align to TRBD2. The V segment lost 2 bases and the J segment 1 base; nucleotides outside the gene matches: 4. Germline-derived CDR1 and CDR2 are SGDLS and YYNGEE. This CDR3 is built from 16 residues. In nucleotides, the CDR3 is TGTGCCAGCAGCGTGGTCGGACTAGCGGGCCAAGAGACCCAGTACTTC. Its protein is CASSVVGLAGQETQYF.

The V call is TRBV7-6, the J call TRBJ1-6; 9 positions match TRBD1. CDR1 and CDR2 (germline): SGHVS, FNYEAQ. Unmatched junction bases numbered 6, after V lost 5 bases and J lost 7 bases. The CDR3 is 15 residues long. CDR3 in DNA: TGTGCCAGCAGCCCCCGGACAGGGGTAAATTCACCCCTCCACTTT. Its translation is CASSPRTGVNSPLHF.

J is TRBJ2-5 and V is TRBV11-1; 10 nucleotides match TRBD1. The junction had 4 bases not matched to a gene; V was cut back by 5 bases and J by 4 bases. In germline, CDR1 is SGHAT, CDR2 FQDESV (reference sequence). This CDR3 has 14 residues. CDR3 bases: TGTGCCAGCAGCAGACAGGGGGCGCGAGAGACCCAGTACTTC. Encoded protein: CASSRQGARETQYF.

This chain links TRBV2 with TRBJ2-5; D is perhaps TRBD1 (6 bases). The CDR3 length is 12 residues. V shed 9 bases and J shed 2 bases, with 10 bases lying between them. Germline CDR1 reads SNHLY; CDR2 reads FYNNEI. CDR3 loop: CARQDSQETQYF. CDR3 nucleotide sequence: TGTGCCAGGCAGGACAGTCAAGAGACCCAGTACTTC.

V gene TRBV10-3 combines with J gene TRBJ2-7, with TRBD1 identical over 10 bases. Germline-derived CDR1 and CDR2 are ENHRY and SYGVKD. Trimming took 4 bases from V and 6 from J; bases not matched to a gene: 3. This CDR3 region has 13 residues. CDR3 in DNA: TGTGCCATCAGTGGACAGGGGGCGGGCGAGCAGTACTTC. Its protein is CAISGQGAGEQYF.

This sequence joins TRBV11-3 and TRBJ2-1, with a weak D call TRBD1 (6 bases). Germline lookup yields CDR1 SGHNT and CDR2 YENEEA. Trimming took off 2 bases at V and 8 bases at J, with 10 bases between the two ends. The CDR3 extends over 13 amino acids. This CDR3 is CASSLSGDHEQFF. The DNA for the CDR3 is TGTGCCAGCAGCTTATCAGGGGACCATGAGCAGTTCTTC.

The CDR3 region has the DNA TGTGCCAGCTCTCTGACCCAGGGCCCGGACGACGAGCAGTACTTC. Protein: CASSLTQGPDDEQYF. This chain links TRBV18 with TRBJ2-7; tentatively, D is TRBD1 (5 bases). The V end lost 6 bases, the J end lost 5 bases, and 20 bases lay between the germline ends. There are 15 residues in the CDR3. From germline, CDR1 is KGHSH and CDR2 LQKENI.

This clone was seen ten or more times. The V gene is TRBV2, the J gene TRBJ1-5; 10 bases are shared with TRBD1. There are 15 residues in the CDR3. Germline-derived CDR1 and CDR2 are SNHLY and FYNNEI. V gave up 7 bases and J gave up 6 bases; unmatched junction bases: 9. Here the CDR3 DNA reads TGTGCCAGCACCCAGACAGGGGGCCGCCGTCAGCCCCAGCATTTT. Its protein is CASTQTGGRRQPQHF.

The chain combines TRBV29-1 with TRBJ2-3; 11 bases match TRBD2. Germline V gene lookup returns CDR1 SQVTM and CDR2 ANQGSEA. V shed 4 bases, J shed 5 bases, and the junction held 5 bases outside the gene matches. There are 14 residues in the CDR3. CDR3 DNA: TGCAGCGTTGCGACTAGCGGGATAGGAGATACGCAGTATTTT. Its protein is CSVATSGIGDTQYF.

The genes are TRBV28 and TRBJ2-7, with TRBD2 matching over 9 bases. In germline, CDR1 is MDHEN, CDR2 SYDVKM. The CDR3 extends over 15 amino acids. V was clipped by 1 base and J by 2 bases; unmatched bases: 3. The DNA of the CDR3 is TGTGCCAGCAGTTTATTGGGCGGGAGGGCCTACGAGCAGTACTTC. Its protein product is CASSLLGGRAYEQYF. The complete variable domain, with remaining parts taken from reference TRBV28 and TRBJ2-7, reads DVKVTQSSRYLVKRTGEKVFLECVQDMDHENMFWYRQDPGLGLRLIYFSYDVKMKEKGDIPEGYSVSREKKERFSLILESASTNQTSMYLCASSLLGGRAYEQYFGPGTRLTVT.

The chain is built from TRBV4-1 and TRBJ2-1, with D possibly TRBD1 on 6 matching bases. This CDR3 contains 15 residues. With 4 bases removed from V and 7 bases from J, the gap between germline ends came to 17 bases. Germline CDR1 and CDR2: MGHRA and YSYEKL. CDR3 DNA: TGCGCCAGCAGCCCAGGGGCCTGGGTGAGGAATGAGCAGTTCTTC. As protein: CASSPGAWVRNEQFF.

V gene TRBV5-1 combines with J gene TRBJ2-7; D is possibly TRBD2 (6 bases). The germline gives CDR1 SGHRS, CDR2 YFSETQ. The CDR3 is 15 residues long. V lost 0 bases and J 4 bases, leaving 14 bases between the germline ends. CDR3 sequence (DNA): TGCGCCAGCAGCTTGGAAGCAGGGAGGAGATACGAGCAGTACTTC. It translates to CASSLEAGRRYEQYF.

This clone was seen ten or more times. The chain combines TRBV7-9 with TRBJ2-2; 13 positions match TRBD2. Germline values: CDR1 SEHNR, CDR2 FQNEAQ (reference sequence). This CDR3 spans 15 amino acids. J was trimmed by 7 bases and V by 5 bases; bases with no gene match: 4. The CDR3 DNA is TGTGCCAGCAGCCCCGGACTAGCGGGAGTCGGGGAGCTGTTTTTT. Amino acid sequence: CASSPGLAGVGELFF.

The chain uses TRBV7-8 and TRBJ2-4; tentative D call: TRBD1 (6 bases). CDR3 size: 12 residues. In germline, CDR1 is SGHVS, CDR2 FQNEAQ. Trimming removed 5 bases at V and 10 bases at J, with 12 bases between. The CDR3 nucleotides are TGTGCCAGCAGCACCCAGCAGGGGATTCAGTACTTC. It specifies CASSTQQGIQYF.

CDR3: CASTRGTDTQYF. The CDR3 DNA sequence: TGTGCCAGCACCCGAGGTACAGATACGCAGTATTTT. The gene calls are TRBV12-3 or TRBV12-4 and TRBJ2-3; no clear D. CDR3 length equals 12 residues. The V end lost 7 bases, the J end lost 3 bases, and 8 bases lay between the germline ends.

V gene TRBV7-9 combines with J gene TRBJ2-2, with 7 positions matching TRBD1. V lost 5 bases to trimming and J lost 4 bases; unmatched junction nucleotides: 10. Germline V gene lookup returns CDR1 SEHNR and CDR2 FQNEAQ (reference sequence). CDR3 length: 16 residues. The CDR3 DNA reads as TGTGCCAGCAGCGGATATGGGACAGATTTCACCGGGGAGCTGTTTTTT. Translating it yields CASSGYGTDFTGELFF.

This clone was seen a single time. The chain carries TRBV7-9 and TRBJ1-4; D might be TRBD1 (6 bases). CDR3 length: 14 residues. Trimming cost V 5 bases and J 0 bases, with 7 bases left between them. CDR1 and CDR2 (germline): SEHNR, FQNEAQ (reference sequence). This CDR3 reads CASSRQATNEKLFF. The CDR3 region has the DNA TGTGCCAGCAGCCGACAGGCAACTAATGAAAAACTGTTTTTT.

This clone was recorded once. The CDR3 region is CASSYRSGDQPQHF. Written as DNA, the CDR3 is TGTGCCAGCAGTTACCGCTCGGGGGATCAGCCCCAGCATTTT. The chain employs TRBV6-5 and TRBJ1-5; D possibly corresponds to TRBD1 (5 bases). From germline, CDR1 is MNHEY and CDR2 SVGAGI. The CDR3 runs 14 residues. Trimming left V 2 bases short and J 5 bases short, with 10 bases between.

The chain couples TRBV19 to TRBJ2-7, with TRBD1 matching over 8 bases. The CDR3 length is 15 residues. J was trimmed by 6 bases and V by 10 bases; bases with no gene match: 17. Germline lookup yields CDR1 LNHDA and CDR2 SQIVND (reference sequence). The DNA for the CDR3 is TGTGCCACGAGGGCAGGGGGCTACGCTAGTAGCGAGCAGTACTTC. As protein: CATRAGGYASSEQYF.

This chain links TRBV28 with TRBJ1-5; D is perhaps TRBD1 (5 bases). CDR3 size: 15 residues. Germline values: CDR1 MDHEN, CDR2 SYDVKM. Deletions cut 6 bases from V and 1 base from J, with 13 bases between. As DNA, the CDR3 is TGTGCCAGCAGCCAACCGGGGGAGAGCAATCAGCCCCAGCATTTT. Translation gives CASSQPGESNQPQHF.

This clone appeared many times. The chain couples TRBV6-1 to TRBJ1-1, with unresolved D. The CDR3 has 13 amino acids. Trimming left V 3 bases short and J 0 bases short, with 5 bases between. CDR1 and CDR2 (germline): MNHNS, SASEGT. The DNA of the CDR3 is TGTGCCAGCAGTGATACTCTGAACACTGAAGCTTTCTTT. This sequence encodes CASSDTLNTEAFF.

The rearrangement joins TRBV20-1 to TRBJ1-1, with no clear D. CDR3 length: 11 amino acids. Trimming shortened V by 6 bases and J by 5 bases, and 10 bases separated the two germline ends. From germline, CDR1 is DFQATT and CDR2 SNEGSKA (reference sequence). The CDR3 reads CSARGSTEAFF. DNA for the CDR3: TGCAGTGCACGGGGAAGTACTGAAGCTTTCTTT.

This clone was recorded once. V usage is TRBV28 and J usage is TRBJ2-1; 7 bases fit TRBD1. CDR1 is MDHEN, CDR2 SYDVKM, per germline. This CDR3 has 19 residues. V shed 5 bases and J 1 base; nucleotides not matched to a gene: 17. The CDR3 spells CASSPSTGKVRESYNEQFF. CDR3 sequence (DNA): TGTGCCAGCAGTCCTTCGACAGGGAAGGTCCGTGAATCCTACAATGAGCAGTTCTTC.

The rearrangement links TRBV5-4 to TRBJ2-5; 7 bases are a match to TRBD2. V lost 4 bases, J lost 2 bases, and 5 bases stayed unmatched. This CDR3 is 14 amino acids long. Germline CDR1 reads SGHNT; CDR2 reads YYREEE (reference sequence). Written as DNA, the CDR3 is TGTGCCAGCAGCCCGAAGCGGGGACAAGAGACCCAGTACTTC. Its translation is CASSPKRGQETQYF.

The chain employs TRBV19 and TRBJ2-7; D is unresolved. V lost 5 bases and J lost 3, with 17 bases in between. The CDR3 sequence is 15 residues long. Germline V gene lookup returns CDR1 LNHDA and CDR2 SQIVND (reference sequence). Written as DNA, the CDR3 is TGTGCCAGTAGTCCGTATAGAACGGTCCTCTACGAGCAGTACTTC. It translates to CASSPYRTVLYEQYF.

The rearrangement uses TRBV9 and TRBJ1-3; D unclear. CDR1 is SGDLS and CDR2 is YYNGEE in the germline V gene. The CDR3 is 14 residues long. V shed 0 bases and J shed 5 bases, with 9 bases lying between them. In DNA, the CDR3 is TGTGCCAGCAGCGTAGGTTCTCTTCGAAACACCATATATTTT. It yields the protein CASSVGSLRNTIYF.